This T cell receptor (beta chain) was captured by sequencing in a study of blood T cell repertoires in COVID-19. On the study more broadly: Samples representing acute and convalescent COVID-19 were sourced from the United States, Italy and Spain.

Assay used: immunoSEQ multiplex PCR; TCRdb lists only in-frame clones, some missing. The sample has over 150,000 clones, around 80% seen once; the top ten hold approximately 8%. The V end was cut by 2 bases, the J end by 1 base, with 5 bases between. CDR3 length: 13 residues. Germline CDR1 reads SGHNT; CDR2 reads YENEEA. Sample: peripheral blood. The chain links TRBV11-3 to TRBJ1-1; D is unresolved. The origin of this receptor is a man in his sixties with acute or convalescent COVID-19. The CDR3: CASSLNGNTEAFF. CDR3 nucleotides: TGTGCCAGCAGCTTAAACGGGAACACTGAAGCTTTCTTT.